This TCR beta chain was retrieved from a study of blood T cell repertoires in COVID-19 (dated by TCRdb to 2018 to 2021). Regarding the study in general: Collaborator samples came from the United States, Italy and Spain and covered acute and convalescent phases of COVID-19. The prospective study material was composed of cDNA or gDNA derived from T cells, B-cell-depleted T cells, or PBMCs. Subjects who had been exposed to COVID-19, were actively infected with it, or had recovered from it provided the deeply sampled blood TCRbeta repertoires that made up the dataset. A freely available public database, intended as a resource for researchers studying the immune response to SARS-CoV-2, is where the repertoires were released. Samples came from the ongoing ImmuneRACE study (first 160 participants) plus 1,254 subjects from 6 global collaborators. Sample metadata almost always included a de-identified subject ID, COVID-19 status, age in years and sex. HLA class I and class II types, where available, came from metadata supplied by the sample provider rather than from assay-based typing. Study-level results and caveats: Clinical and demographic metadata were provided uncurated, with the amount varying by source and participant.

TCRbeta CDR3 regions were amplified from genomic DNA using the immunoSEQ Assay, a bias-controlled multiplex PCR. In the paper's pipeline: Within the assay, amplification of reference gene primers was used to estimate how many nucleated cells each sample contained. To quantify the absolute abundance of each unique TCRbeta CDR3 rearrangement, sequence reads were collapsed and filtered. For each sample, productive Simpson clonality was calculated by taking the square root of Simpson's diversity index across productive rearrangements. In TCRdb, the immuneACCESS table is reduced to in-frame sequences with V and J assigned. These tables do not hold every clone; where another copy was compared, an unresolved V gene accounts for under half, and the others remain unexplained. That table gives V, J and clone size, and the DNA gave D and trimming. The sample table contains over 200,000 clones; only one count was recorded for 80% to 85% of them. 15% to 20% of the sample is taken by the ten largest.

Collaborating institutions collected whole blood in K2EDTA tubes following their own protocols. For TCRbeta analysis, collaborators shipped samples in one of three forms: frozen whole blood, isolated PBMCs, or DNA extracted from either of those sample types. The junction shows trimming of 0 bases on V and 3 bases on J, plus 14 bases between the germline ends. The CDR3 measures 16 amino acids from cysteine to phenylalanine. The DNA shown is the 48-base CDR3, in frame from base 1. The germline V gene (reference sequence) supplies CDR1 LGHDT and CDR2 YNNKEL. As concerns this clone: Its cognate antigen has yet to be identified. One base away there is no much larger clone; base qualities are not given.

The clonotype comes from a woman aged 80 or over with active or convalescent COVID-19. Sequences were obtained from peripheral blood. The receptor chain draws on TRBV3-1 (or the pseudogene TRBV3-2) and TRBJ1-2; TRBD1 could be the D gene, as 6 bases match. The nucleotides are TGTGCCAGCAGCCAAGATTTAGGGGGGGCCCACTATGGCTACACCTTC. The encoded protein is CASSQDLGGAHYGYTF.